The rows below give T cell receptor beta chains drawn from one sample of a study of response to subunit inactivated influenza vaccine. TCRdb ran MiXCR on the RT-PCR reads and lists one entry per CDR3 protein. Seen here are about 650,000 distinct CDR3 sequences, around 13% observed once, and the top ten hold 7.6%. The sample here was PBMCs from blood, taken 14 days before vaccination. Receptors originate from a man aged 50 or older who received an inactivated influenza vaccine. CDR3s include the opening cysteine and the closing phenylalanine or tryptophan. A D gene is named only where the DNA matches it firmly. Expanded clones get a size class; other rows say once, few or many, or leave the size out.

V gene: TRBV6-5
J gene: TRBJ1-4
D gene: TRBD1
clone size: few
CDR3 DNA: TGTGCCAGCAGTTTCCTACCGGGACAGGGGGTCTTAAATGAAAAACTGTTTTTT
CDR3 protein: CASSFLPGQGVLNEKLFF

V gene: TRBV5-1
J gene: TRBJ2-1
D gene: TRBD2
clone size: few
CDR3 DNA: TGCGCCAGCAGCTTGGCTAGCGGGAGAGGTATGAAAAATGAGCAGTTCTTC
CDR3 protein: CASSLASGRGMKNEQFF

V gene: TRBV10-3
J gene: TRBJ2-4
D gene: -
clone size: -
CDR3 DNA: TGTGCCATCAGTGACCCAGGGACAGCCAAAAACATTCAGTACTTC
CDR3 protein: CAISDPGTAKNIQYF

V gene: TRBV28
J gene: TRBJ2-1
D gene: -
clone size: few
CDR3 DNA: TGTGCCAGCAGTTTACAGTTAGTTTCCTACAATGAGCAGTTCTTC
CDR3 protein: CASSLQLVSYNEQFF

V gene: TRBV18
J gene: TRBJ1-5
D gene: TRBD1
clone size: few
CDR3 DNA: TGTGCCAGCTCACCACCGCTTGGACAGGGGGTAGGACAGCCCCAGCATTTT
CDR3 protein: CASSPPLGQGVGQPQHF

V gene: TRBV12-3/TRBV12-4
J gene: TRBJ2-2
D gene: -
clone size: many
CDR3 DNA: TGTGCCAGCAGTTTATTTCCCGGGGAGCTGTTTTTT
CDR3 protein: CASSLFPGELFF

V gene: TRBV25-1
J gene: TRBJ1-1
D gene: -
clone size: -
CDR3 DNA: TGTGCCAGCACTCCGTCCCCCACGACTGAAGCTTTCTTT
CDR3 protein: CASTPSPTTEAFF

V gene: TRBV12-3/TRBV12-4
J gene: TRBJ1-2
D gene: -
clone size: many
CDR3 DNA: TGTGCCAGCAGCCTCAGGGAGGGGAATAACTATGGCTACACCTTC
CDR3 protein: CASSLREGNNYGYTF

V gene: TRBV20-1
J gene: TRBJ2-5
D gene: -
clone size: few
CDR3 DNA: TGCAGTGCTAGAGATCTACGGGCACCGGGGGAGACCCAGTACTTC
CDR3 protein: CSARDLRAPGETQYF

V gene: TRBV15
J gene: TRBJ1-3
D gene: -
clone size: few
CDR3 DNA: TGTGCCACCAGCAGAGATATGGGGGCTGGAAACACCATATATTTT
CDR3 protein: CATSRDMGAGNTIYF